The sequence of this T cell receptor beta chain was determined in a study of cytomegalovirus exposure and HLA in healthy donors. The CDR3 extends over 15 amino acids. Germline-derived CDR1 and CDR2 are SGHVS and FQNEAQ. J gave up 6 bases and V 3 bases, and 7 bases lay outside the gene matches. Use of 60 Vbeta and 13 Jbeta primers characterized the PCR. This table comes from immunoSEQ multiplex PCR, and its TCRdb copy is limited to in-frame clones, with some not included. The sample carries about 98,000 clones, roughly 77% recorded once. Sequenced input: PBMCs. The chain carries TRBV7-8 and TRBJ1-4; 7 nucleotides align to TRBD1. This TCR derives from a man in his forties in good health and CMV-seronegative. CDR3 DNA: TGTGCCAGCAGCTTGGGAGACAGGGACGATGAAAAACTGTTTTTT. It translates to CASSLGDRDDEKLFF.